This T cell receptor beta chain emerged from a study of blood T cells in healthy people across ages. A J-beta primer mix and a sample-barcoded 5' primer were used in a second PCR of about 6 to 12 cycles. TCRdb re-analysed the 5' RACE reads in MiXCR, keeping a single row per CDR3 protein. The table has hundreds of thousands of distinct CDR3 sequences, about half seen once. This CDR3 is 15 amino acids long. Germline V gives CDR1 ENHRY, CDR2 SYGVKD. This TCR derives from a man in his sixties in good health. The V call is TRBV10-3, the J call TRBJ2-5, with D possibly being TRBD1 (6 bases). Gene TRBJ2-7 matches the end of the DNA better, so the J call may be wrong. Input material: blood. CDR3 loop: CAISGSGTTNDEQYF. The CDR3 DNA is TGTGCCATCAGTGGTTCCGGGACAACGAACGACGAGCAGTACTTC.